This TCR beta chain was found in a study of cytotoxic CD8 clonotypes in ibrutinib-treated CLL. The overall study: Sequencing produced an average of around 250,000 productive templates and under 95,000 productive rearrangements per sample.

Germline V lookup: CDR1 SGHNT, CDR2 YYREEE (reference sequence). The V segment lost 2 bases and the J segment 0 bases; nucleotides outside the gene matches: 5. CDR3 size: 16 residues. Profiling relied on immunoSEQ multiplex PCR, and the TCRdb table lists in-frame clones only, not all of them. In the table there are around 70,000 clones, about nine tenths of which are singletons. This TCR derives from a human donor with chronic lymphocytic leukemia. Sequences were derived from PBMCs, sampled after 12 months of ibrutinib treatment. The chain uses TRBV5-4 and TRBJ1-3; 7 bases map to TRBD1. The DNA of the CDR3 is TGTGCCAGCAGCTTTCCAGGGGGGCCCTCTGGAAACACCATATATTTT. It specifies CASSFPGGPSGNTIYF.